The present entry profiles one T cell receptor beta chain with its context. V shed 4 bases, J shed 6 bases, and the junction held 12 bases outside the gene matches. The CDR3 sequence is 18 residues long. Germline V gene data show CDR1 as LGHDT and CDR2 as YNNKEL (reference sequence). Peripheral blood samples of about 10 milliliters were drawn from each donor. The entry originates in a study of blood T cells in healthy people across ages. A second roughly 6 to 12 cycle PCR used barcoded and J-beta primers. TCRdb ran MiXCR on the 5' RACE reads and lists one entry per CDR3 protein. In the table there are some 890,000 distinct CDR3 sequences, roughly 28% of which are singletons. The same specimen was also included in a second study, on T cells of mothers and their children.

This receptor was identified in a middle-aged woman in good health. The chain couples TRBV3-1 to TRBJ2-1, with 13 bases lining up with TRBD2. Specimen: blood. This CDR3 reads CASSRRLAGGIGLNEQFF. CDR3 bases: TGTGCCAGCAGCCGCCGACTAGCGGGGGGCATAGGTCTCAATGAGCAGTTCTTC.